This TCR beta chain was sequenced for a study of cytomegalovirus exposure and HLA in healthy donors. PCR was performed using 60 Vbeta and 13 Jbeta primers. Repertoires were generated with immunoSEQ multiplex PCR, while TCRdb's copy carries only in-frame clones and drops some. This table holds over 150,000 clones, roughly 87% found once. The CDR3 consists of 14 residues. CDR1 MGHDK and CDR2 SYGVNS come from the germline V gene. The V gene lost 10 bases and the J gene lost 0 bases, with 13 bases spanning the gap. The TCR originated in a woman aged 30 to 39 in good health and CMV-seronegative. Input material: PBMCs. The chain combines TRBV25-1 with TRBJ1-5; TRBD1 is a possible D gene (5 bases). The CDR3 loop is CATSTVHSNQPQHF. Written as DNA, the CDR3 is TGTGCCACCTCGACAGTACATAGCAATCAGCCCCAGCATTTT.